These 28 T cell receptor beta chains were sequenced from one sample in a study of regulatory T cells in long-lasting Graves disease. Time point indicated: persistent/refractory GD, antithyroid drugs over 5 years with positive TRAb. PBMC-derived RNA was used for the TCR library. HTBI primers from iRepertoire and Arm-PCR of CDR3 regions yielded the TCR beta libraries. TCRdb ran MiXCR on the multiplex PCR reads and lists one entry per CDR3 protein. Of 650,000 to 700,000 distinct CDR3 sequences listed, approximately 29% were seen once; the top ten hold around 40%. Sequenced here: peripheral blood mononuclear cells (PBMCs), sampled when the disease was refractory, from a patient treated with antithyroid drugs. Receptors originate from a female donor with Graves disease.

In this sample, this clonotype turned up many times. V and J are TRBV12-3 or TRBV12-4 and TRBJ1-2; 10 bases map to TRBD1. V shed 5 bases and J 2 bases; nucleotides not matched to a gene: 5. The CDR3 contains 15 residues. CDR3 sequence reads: CASSHRDRGNYGYTF. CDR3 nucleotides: TGTGCCAGCAGTCACCGGGACAGGGGCAACTATGGCTACACCTTC.

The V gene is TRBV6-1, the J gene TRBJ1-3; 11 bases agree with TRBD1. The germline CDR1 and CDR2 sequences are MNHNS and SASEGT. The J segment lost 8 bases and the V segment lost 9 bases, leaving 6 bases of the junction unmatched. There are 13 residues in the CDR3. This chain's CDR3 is CARDRDRGDTIYF. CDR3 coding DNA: TGTGCCAGGGACCGGGACAGGGGGGACACCATATATTTT.

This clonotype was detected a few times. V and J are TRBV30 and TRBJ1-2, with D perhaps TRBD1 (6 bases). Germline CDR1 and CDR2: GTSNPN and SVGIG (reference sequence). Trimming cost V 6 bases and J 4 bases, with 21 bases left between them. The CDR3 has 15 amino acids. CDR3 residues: CACIPRGHGSYGYTF. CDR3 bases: TGTGCCTGTATTCCACGGGGGCATGGCAGCTATGGCTACACCTTC. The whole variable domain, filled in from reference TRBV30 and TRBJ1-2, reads SQTIHQWPATLVQPVGSPLSLECTVEGTSNPNLYWYRQAAGRGLQLLFYSVGIGQISSEVPQNLSASRPQDRQFILSSKKLLLSDSGFYLCACIPRGHGSYGYTFGSGTRLTVV.

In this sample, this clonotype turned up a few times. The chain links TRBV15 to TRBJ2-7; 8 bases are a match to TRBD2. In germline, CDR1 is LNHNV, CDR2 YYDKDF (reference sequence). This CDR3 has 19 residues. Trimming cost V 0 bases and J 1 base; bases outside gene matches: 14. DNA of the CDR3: TGTGCCACCAGCAGAGAGAGGGGAGCGGGAGCACTGACGTCCTACGAGCAGTACTTC. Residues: CATSRERGAGALTSYEQYF.

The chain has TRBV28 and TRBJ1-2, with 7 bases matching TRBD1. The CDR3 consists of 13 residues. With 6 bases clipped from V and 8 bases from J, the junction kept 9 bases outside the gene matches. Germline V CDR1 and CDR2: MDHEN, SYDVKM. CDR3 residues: CASSFDRVEGYTF. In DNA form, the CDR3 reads TGTGCCAGCAGCTTCGACAGGGTAGAGGGCTACACCTTC.

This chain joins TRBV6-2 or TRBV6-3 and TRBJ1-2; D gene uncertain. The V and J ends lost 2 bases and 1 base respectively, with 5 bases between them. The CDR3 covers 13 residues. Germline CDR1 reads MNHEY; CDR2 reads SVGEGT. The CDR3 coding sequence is TGTGCCAGCAGTTACAGTAATAACTATGGCTACACCTTC. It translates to CASSYSNNYGYTF.

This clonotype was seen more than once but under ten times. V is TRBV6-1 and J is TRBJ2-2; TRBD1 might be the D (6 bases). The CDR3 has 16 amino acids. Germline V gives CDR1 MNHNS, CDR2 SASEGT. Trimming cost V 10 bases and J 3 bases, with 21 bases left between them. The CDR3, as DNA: TGTGCCACTCGGTCTCTGGGGACACGGGACACCGGGGAGCTGTTTTTT. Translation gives CATRSLGTRDTGELFF.

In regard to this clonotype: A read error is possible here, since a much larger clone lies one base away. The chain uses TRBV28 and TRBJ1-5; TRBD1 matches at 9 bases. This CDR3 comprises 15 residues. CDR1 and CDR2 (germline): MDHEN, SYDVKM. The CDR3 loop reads CASSMGQGVNQPQRF. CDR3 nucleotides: TGTGCCAGCAGTATGGGACAGGGCGTCAATCAGCCCCAGCGTTTT.

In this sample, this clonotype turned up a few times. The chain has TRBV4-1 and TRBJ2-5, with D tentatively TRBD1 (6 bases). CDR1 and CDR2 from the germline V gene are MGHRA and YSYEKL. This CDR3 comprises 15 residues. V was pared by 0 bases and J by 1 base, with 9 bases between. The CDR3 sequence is CASSQDQGFQETQYF. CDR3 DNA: TGCGCCAGCAGCCAAGATCAGGGGTTCCAAGAGACCCAGTACTTC.

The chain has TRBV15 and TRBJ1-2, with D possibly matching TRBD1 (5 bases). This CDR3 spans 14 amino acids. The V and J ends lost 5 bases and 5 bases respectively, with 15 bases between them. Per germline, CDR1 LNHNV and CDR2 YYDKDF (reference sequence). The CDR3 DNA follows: TGTGCCACCAGCGGGGGAGGGACCACTTATGGCTACACCTTC. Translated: CATSGGGTTYGYTF.

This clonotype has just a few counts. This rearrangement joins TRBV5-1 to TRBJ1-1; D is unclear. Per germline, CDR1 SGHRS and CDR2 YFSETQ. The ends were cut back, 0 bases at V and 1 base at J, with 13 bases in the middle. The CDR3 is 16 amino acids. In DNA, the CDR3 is TGCGCCAGCAGCTTGGGAAGGGTTTCGCAGAACACTGAAGCTTTCTTT. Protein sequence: CASSLGRVSQNTEAFF.

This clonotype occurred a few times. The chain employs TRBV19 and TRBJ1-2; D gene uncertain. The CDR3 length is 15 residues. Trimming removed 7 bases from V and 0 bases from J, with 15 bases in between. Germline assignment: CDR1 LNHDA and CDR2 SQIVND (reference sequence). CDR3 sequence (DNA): TGTGCCAGTACGGGGAACGGGCCGGCTAACTATGGCTACACCTTC. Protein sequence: CASTGNGPANYGYTF.

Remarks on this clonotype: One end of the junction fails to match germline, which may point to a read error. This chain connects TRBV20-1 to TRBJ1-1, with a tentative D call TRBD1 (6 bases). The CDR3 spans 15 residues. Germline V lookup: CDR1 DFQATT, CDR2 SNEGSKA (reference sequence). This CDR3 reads CSATRDQGRGTEAFF. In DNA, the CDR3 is TGCAGTGCTACCCGGGACCAGGGGAGGGGCACTGAAGCCTTCTTT.

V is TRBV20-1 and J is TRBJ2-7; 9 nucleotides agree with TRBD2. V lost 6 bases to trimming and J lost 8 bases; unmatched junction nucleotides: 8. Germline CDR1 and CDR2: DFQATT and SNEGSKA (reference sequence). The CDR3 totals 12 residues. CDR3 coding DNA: TGCAGTGCCCACATAGCGGGAGCCCAGCAGTACTTC. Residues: CSAHIAGAQQYF.

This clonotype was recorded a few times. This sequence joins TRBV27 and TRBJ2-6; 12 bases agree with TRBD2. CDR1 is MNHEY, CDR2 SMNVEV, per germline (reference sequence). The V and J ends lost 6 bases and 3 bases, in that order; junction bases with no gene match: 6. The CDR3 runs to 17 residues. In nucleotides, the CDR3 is TGTGCCAGCAGACCCGGACTAGCGGGATATGGGGCCAACGTCCTGACTTTC. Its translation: CASRPGLAGYGANVLTF.

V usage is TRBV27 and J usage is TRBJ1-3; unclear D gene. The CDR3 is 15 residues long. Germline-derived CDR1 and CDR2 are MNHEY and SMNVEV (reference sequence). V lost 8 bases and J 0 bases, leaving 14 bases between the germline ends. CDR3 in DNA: TGTGCCAGCTTCCCCTCAGGTGCCTCTGGAAACACCATATATTTT. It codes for CASFPSGASGNTIYF.

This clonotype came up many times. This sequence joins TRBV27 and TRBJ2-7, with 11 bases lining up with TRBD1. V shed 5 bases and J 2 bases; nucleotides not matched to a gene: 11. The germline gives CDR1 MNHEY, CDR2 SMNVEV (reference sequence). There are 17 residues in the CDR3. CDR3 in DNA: TGTGCCAGCAGTCCCTCGACCGGGACAGGGGGTACCTACGAGCAGTACTTC. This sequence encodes CASSPSTGTGGTYEQYF.

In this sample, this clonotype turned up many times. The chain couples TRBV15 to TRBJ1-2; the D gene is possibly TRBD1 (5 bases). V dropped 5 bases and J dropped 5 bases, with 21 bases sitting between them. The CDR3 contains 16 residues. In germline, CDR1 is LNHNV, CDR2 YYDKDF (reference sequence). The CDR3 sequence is CATSEQGQPSTYGYTF. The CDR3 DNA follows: TGTGCCACCAGCGAACAAGGACAACCATCGACTTATGGCTACACCTTC.

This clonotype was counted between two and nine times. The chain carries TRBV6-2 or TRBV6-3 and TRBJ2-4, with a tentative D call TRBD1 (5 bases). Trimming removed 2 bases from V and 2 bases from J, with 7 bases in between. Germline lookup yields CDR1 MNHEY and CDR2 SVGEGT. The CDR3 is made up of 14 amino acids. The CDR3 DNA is TGTGCCAGCAGTTACGACAGAACCAAAAACATTCAGTACTTC. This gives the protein CASSYDRTKNIQYF.

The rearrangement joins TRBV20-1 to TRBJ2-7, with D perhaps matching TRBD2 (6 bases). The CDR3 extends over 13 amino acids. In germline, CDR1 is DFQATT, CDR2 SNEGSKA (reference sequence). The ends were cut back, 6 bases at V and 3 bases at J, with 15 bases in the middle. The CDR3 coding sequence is TGCAGTGCCGTTCAGGGACTGAGCTACGAGCAGTACTTC. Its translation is CSAVQGLSYEQYF.

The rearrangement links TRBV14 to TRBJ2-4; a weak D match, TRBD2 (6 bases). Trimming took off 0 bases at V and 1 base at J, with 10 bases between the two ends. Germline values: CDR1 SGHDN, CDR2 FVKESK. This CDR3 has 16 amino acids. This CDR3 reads CASSQDIRGAKNIQYF. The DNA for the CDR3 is TGTGCCAGCAGCCAAGATATCCGGGGGGCCAAAAACATTCAGTACTTC.

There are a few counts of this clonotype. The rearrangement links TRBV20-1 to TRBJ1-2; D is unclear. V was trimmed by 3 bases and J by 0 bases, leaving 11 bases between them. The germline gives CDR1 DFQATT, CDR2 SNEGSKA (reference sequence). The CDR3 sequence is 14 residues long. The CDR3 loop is CSARRPESNYGYTF. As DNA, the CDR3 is TGCAGTGCTAGGCGGCCCGAATCTAACTATGGCTACACCTTC.

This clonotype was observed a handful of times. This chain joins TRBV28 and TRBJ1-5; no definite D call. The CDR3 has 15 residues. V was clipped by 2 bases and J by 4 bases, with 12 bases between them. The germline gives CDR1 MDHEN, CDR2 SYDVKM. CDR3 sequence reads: CASSLPTTGNQPQHF. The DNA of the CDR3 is TGTGCCAGCAGTTTACCCACGACTGGTAATCAGCCCCAGCATTTT.

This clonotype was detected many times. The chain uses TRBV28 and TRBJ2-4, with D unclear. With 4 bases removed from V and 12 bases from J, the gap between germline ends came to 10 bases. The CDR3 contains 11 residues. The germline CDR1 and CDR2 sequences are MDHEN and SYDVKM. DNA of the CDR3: TGTGCCAGCAGTTCCCCCCGGGCTCAGTACTTC. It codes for CASSSPRAQYF.

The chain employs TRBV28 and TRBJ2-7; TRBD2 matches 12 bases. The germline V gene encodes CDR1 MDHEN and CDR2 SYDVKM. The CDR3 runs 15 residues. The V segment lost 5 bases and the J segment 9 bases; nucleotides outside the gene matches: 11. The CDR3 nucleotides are TGTGCCAGCAGTCCACGACTAGCGGGAGACCACCTGCAGTACTTC. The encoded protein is CASSPRLAGDHLQYF.

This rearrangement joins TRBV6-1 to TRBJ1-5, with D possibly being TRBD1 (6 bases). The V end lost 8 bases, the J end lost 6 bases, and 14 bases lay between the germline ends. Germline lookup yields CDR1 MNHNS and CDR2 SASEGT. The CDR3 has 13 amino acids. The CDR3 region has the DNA TGTGCCAGCCGGCCAACAGGGACTCAGCCCCAGCATTTT. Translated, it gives CASRPTGTQPQHF.

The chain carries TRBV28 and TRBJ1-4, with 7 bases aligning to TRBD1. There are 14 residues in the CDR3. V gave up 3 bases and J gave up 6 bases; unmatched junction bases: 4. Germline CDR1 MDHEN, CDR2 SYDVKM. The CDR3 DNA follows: TGTGCCAGCAGTTTCCTGACAGGGTATGAAAAACTGTTTTTT. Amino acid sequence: CASSFLTGYEKLFF.

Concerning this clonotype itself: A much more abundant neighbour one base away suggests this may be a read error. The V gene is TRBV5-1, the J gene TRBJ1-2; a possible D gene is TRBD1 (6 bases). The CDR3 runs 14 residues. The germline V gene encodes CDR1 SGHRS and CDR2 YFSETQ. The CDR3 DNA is TGCGCCAGCAGCCCGGGACACCGAAACTATGGCCACACCTTC. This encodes CASSPGHRNYGHTF.